This T cell receptor beta chain is from a study of human T cells and chemical hapten exposure (dated by TCRdb to the early 2020s). With regard to the full study: For sensitization, 2% DPC in acetone was applied to an approximately 2 cm by approximately 2 cm area of upper inner arm skin. Patients additionally received weekly therapeutic DPC doses to the scalp throughout the roughly 25-week study period. Patch testing was performed on the upper back with Finn chambers containing 0.01% DPC, and the patch tests were scored after 6 days according to International Contact Dermatitis Research Group standards. Most of the patients in the cohort were female, and the cohort covered alopecia areata with under or over 50% scalp involvement, alopecia totalis and alopecia universalis. The libraries were sequenced as a pool, and the TCR yield per sample differed mostly because of small variations in library volumes within the pool. The study tracked peripheral blood TCR repertoire changes in vivo during primary and secondary sensitization to the hapten diphenylcyclopropenone (DPC) in alopecia patients. Blood was sampled from patients pre-sensitization (week 0) and at 2, 6 and about 24 weeks after DPC sensitization. Roughly 30 alopecia patients gave blood for TCR sequencing at one to four time points (pre-sensitization, 2, 6 and 24 weeks). Points the paper makes about the study in general: Because all patients had alopecia, a presumed autoimmune disease, the immune response of the patients might differ from that of healthy individuals. Significantly more large CDR3 similarity clusters were formed by expanded TCRs than by pre-sensitization or healthy control sets, consistent with antigen-driven responses. DPC sensitization did not change how many TCRs were above 1 in 1000 frequency, and no evidence was found of alterations in global repertoire structure. Patch test score correlated positively with the number of PT1 expanded TCRs, reaching significance at thresholds 8, 16 and 32 but not at 4. Repeated subsampling changed both the strength of the expansion versus patch-test correlation and the threshold at which that correlation became significant.

The library was built by means of RACE. The sequencer listed for this sample is NextSeq 500. During library preparation, unique molecular identifiers were attached to individual cDNA molecules so that TCRs could be counted quantitatively and reproducibly. Both TCR alpha and TCR beta chains were sequenced from each blood RNA sample. The authors' analysis ran thus. Samples had a median of around 92,000 TCRs, with a range from about 20,000 to 690,600. The Decombinator software suite was used to annotate V, J and CDR3 in the TCR reads. For the PS versus PT1 abundance plots, all samples were subsampled to the same number of TCRs (28,000). Expanded TCRs were defined as absent before sensitization and observed at least eight times at the 2-week time point. Clones were called with MiXCR by TCRdb after fastp trimmed the public reads at Q25, and only in-frame beta chains were retained. Every entry covers one CDR3 protein and lists the most common genes and DNA from its rows. V and J calls and clone size were set by TCRdb, not the authors. The sample table records some 110,000 distinct CDR3 sequences; about 11% of these occur just once. Of the sample, approximately 2.5% falls within the top ten clones.

According to the study, the label for this sample's time point signals: patch test 3, about 24 weeks after DPC sensitization. The treatment or condition label, as the study defines it: therapeutic diphenylcyclopropenone sensitization with weekly scalp DPC. At each patch-test visit, blood was drawn before the patch test was applied. To be eligible, patients had to be aged 18 to 70, diagnosed with alopecia and judged suitable for DPC therapy, while pregnant patients were excluded. Unfractionated whole blood was collected in Tempus Blood RNA tubes, and total RNA was extracted from that blood. In this sample, this clonotype turned up a few times. Its antigen target is currently unknown. The input lacks base qualities; no much larger clone sits a single base away. From V the trimming removes 7 bases and from J it removes 9 bases, while the gene matches leave 13 bases of the junction unaccounted for. The germline V gene (reference sequence) specifies SGHNT as CDR1 and YYREEE as CDR2. From the cysteine through the phenylalanine, the CDR3 covers 15 amino acids. Only the CDR3 DNA is retained, 45 bases long and in frame from the first base.

Source: whole blood, taken in connection with sensitization to the hapten diphenylcyclopropenone (DPC). This clonotype was sampled from a woman aged 50 to 60 with alopecia areata. Some clones in this sample may be carry-over from other donors' samples. Here the chain combines TRBV5-4 and TRBJ1-6; 7 bases in between match TRBD1. The CDR3 protein is CASQAGTAVFSPLHF. The DNA sequence follows: TGTGCCAGCCAAGCCGGGACAGCTGTCTTTTCACCCCTCCACTTT.